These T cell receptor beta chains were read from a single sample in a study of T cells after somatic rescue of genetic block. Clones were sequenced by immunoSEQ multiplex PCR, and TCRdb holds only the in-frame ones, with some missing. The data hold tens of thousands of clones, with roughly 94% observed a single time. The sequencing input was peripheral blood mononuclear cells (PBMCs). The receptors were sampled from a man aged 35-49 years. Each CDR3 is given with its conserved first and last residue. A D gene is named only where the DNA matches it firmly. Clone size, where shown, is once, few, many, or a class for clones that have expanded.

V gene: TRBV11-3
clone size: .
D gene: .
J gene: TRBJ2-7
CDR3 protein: CASSLEGGESYEQYF
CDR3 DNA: TGTGCCAGCAGCTTAGAGGGAGGAGAATCCTACGAGCAGTACTTC

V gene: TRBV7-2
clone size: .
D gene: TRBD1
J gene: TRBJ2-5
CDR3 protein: CASSQTGGAETQYF
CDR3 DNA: TGTGCCAGCAGCCAGACAGGGGGCGCAGAGACCCAGTACTTC

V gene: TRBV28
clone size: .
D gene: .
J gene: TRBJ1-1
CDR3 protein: CASSFGVGRANTEAFF
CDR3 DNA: TGTGCCAGCAGTTTCGGGGTTGGCAGGGCGAACACTGAAGCTTTCTTT

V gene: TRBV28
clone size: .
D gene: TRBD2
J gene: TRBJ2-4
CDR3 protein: CASSPSRLAATKNIQYF
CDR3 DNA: TGTGCCAGCAGTCCGTCTAGACTAGCGGCCACCAAAAACATTCAGTACTTC

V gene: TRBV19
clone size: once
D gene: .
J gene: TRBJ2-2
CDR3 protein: CASIGDRSNTGELFF
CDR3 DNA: TGTGCCAGTATCGGAGACAGATCGAACACCGGGGAGCTGTTTTTT

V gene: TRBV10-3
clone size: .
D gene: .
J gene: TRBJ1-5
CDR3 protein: CAIGRDEGVQPQHF
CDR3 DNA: TGTGCCATCGGACGGGACGAGGGGGTGCAGCCCCAGCATTTT

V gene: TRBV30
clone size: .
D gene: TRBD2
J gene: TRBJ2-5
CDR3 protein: CAWSNLAGPGAETQYF
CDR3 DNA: TGTGCCTGGAGTAACCTAGCGGGGCCCGGGGCAGAGACCCAGTACTTC

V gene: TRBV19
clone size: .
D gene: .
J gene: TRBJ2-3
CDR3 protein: CASSPLGGATDTQYF
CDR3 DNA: TGTGCCAGTAGCCCCCTGGGGGGGGCCACAGATACGCAGTATTTT

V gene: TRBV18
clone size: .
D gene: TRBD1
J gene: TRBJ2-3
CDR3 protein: CASSQQGASTDTQYF
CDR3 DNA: TGTGCCAGCTCGCAACAGGGGGCAAGCACAGATACGCAGTATTTT

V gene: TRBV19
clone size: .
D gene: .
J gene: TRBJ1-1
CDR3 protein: CASSNPVPDNTEAFF
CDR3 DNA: TGTGCCAGTAGTAACCCCGTACCTGATAACACTGAAGCTTTCTTT

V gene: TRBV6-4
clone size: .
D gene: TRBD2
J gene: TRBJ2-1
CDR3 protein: CASSDSRVSRLAGGPAIANEQFF
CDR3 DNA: TGTGCCAGCAGTGACTCGAGGGTTAGCCGACTAGCGGGAGGGCCAGCCATAGCCAATGAGCAGTTCTTC

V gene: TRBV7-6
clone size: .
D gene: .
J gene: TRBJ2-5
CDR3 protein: CASSLRDPEGETQYF
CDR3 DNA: TGTGCCAGCAGCCTCCGGGACCCCGAGGGAGAGACCCAGTACTTC

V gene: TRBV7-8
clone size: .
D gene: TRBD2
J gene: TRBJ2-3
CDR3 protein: CASSQKDGSGRGTDTQYF
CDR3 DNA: TGTGCCAGCAGCCAGAAGGACGGAAGCGGGAGGGGTACAGATACGCAGTATTTT

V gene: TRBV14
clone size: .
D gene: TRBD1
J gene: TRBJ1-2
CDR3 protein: CASSQDRGLGYTF
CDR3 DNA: TGTGCCAGCAGCCAAGACAGGGGGCTTGGCTACACCTTC

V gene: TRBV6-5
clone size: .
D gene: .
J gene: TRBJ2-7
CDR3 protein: CASSYRGGHEQYF
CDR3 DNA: TGTGCCAGCAGTTATCGCGGGGGCCACGAGCAGTACTTC

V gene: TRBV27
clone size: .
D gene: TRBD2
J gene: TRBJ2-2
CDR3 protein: CASSPRLAGGRGTGELFF
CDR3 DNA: TGTGCCAGCAGTCCCAGGCTAGCGGGGGGGCGCGGCACCGGGGAGCTGTTTTTT

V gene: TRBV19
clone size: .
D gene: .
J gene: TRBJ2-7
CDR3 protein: CASSPSQGLLSYEQYF
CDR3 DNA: TGTGCCAGTAGTCCTTCTCAGGGGCTTTTGTCTTACGAGCAGTACTTC

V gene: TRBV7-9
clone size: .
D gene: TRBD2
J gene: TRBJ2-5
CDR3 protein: CASSTRTSANPQYF
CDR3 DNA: TGTGCCAGCAGCACCCGGACTAGCGCCAATCCCCAGTACTTC

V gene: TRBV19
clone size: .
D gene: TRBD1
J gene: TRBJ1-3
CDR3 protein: CASKWGQGNGNTIYF
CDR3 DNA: TGTGCCAGTAAATGGGGACAGGGTAATGGAAACACCATATATTTT

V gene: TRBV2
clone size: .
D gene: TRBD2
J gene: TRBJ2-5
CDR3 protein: CASSWGGVQETQYF
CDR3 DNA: TGTGCCAGCAGCTGGGGGGGGGTCCAAGAGACCCAGTACTTC

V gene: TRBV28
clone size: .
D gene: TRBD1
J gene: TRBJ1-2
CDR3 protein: CASRETGGGYGYTF
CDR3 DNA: TGTGCCAGCAGGGAAACAGGGGGGGGCTATGGCTACACCTTC

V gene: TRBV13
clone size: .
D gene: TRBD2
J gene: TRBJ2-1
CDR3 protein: CASSPETSRYYNEQFF
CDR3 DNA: TGTGCCAGCAGCCCGGAGACTAGCAGATACTACAATGAGCAGTTCTTC

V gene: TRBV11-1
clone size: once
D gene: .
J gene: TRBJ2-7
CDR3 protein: CASSLITATYEQYF
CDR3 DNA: TGTGCCAGCAGCTTAATTACAGCCACATACGAGCAGTACTTC

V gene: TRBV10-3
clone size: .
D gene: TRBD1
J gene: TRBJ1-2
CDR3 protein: CAISEGQGNYGYTF
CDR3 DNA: TGTGCCATCAGTGAAGGACAGGGTAACTATGGCTACACCTTC

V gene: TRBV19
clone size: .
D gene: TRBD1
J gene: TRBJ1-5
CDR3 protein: CASTRDRDSNQPQHF
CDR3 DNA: TGTGCCAGCACCCGGGACAGAGATAGCAATCAGCCCCAGCATTTT